These 7 T cell receptor beta chains came from one sample sequenced in a study of shared clonotypes between healthy human individuals. Data came from immunoSEQ multiplex PCR; TCRdb stores just in-frame clones and leaves some out. Of some 1,100,000 clones listed, 75% to 85% were seen once; the top ten hold 0.52%. The source material was memory CD4+ T cells from PBMCs. Subset of the sample: CD45RA-negative fraction. The receptors stem from a man in his late teens or twenties in good health. Some clones in this sample may be carry-over from other donors' samples.

The J gene is TRBJ2-5, the V gene TRBV29-1, with 10 bases matching TRBD1. V shed 0 bases and J 5 bases; nucleotides not matched to a gene: 6. This CDR3 has 15 amino acids. CDR1 is SQVTM, CDR2 ANQGSEA, per germline. The CDR3 DNA reads TGCAGCGTTGAAGACCCCGGACAGGGGGTGGAGACCCAGTACTTC. The encoded protein is CSVEDPGQGVETQYF.

The chain links TRBV18 to TRBJ2-3; 9 bases line up with TRBD1. There are 15 residues in the CDR3. CDR1 is KGHSH and CDR2 is LQKENI in the germline V gene. Trimming at V came to 3 bases and at J to 5 bases, leaving 6 bases not matched to a gene. The CDR3 nucleotides are TGTGCCAGCTCACCTGGACAGGGGTCAAGAGATACGCAGTATTTT. Its protein is CASSPGQGSRDTQYF.

The chain has TRBV29-1 and TRBJ2-7; D is tentatively TRBD1 or TRBD2 (5 bases each). Germline lookup yields CDR1 SQVTM and CDR2 ANQGSEA. The CDR3 length is 14 residues. Trimming left V 4 bases short and J 0 bases short, with 13 bases between. DNA of the CDR3: TGCAGCGTTGGGGACCACCTAAGCTCCTACGAGCAGTACTTC. As protein: CSVGDHLSSYEQYF.

The sample holds one count of this clone. The V call is TRBV6-6, the J call TRBJ1-5, with a tentative D call TRBD1 (5 bases). Trimming stripped 8 bases from V and 0 bases from J, with 14 bases between. Germline V gives CDR1 MNHNY, CDR2 SVGAGI (reference sequence). The CDR3 is 15 residues long. The CDR3 loop is CASGPGGVSNQPQHF. The DNA for the CDR3 is TGTGCCAGCGGACCCGGAGGGGTTAGCAATCAGCCCCAGCATTTT.

The chain uses TRBV7-9 and TRBJ2-6; D gene uncertain. Germline V lookup: CDR1 SEHNR, CDR2 FQNEAQ (reference sequence). CDR3 length equals 15 residues. V gave up 5 bases and J gave up 0 bases, with 8 bases separating them. This CDR3 reads CASSLWGSGANVLTF. CDR3 coding DNA: TGTGCCAGCAGCCTTTGGGGCTCTGGGGCCAACGTCCTGACTTTC. The entire variable domain, with the rest obtained from reference TRBV7-9 and TRBJ2-6, is as follows: DTGVSQNPRHKITKRGQNVTFRCDPISEHNRLYWYRQTLGQGPEFLTYFQNEAQLEKSRLLSDRFSAERPKGSFSTLEIQRTEQGDSAMYLCASSLWGSGANVLTFGAGSRLTVL.

Of note for this clone: Given a much more abundant clone one base away, this may be a read error. Given the absence of the conserved phenylalanine or tryptophan at the CDR3 end, a read error is likely. The chain couples TRBV2 to TRBJ1-2; no firm D call. The CDR3 spans 12 residues. The V and J ends lost 2 bases and 4 bases respectively, with 5 bases between them. Per germline, CDR1 SNHLY and CDR2 FYNNEI. The CDR3 is CASSEQSYGYTL. The CDR3 bases are TGTGCCAGCAGTGAACAGTCCTATGGCTACACCCTC.

Concerning this clone itself: It is likely a read error: a sequence one base away is far more abundant. In the same sample, other DNA sequences code for this CDR3. The chain combines TRBV5-1 with TRBJ2-7; 8 bases line up with TRBD1. The germline V gene has CDR1 SGHRS and CDR2 YFSETQ. Trimming took 3 bases from V and 3 from J; bases not matched to a gene: 11. The CDR3 contains 16 residues. The CDR3 region is CASSSVGTGINYEQYF. CDR3 bases: TGCGCCAGCAGCTCTGTCGGGACAGGTATAAACTACGAGCAGTACTTC.